The 29 T cell receptor beta chains below come from one sample, sequenced in a study of blood T cell repertoires in COVID-19. Sequencing used immunoSEQ multiplex PCR; TCRdb keeps in-frame clones, though not all of them. The profile shows some 200,000 clones, roughly 87% of them singletons. Sequencing used peripheral blood. These receptors were collected from a woman under 30 who had recovered from COVID-19.

This clone was recorded a few times. The chain carries TRBV30 and TRBJ1-5; 8 bases agree with TRBD1. V lost 5 bases to trimming and J lost 4 bases; unmatched junction nucleotides: 10. This CDR3 contains 15 residues. Germline CDR1 is GTSNPN and CDR2 is SVGIG (reference sequence). The DNA for the CDR3 is TGTGCCTGGTCCGGACAGGGCGAATGGAATCAGCCCCAGCATTTT. As protein: CAWSGQGEWNQPQHF.

The chain carries TRBV30 and TRBJ1-1; possible D gene TRBD1, 5 bases. V was trimmed by 5 bases and J by 2 bases, leaving 12 bases between them. The CDR3 runs to 13 residues. Germline V gene sequence: CDR1 GTSNPN, CDR2 SVGIG (reference sequence). This CDR3 is CAWQRQINTEAFF. The CDR3 DNA follows: TGTGCCTGGCAAAGACAGATTAACACTGAAGCTTTCTTT.

This chain joins TRBV7-8 and TRBJ1-1; D is perhaps TRBD1 (5 bases). This CDR3 region has 17 residues. CDR1 is SGHVS, CDR2 FQNEAQ, per germline. V was cut by 7 bases and J by 0 bases, with 21 bases left in between. The CDR3 nucleotides read TGTGCCAGCACGAACCTACGACAAAGGGGATTGAACACTGAAGCTTTCTTT. This gives the protein CASTNLRQRGLNTEAFF.

The chain joins TRBV9 to TRBJ2-7, with 7 bases matching TRBD2. CDR1 SGDLS and CDR2 YYNGEE come from the germline V gene. The CDR3 totals 14 residues. The junction had 5 bases not matched to a gene; V was cut back by 2 bases and J by 3 bases. This chain's CDR3 is CASSVQRDGYEQYF. As DNA, the CDR3 is TGTGCCAGCAGCGTTCAGCGGGATGGCTACGAGCAGTACTTC.

The sample holds one count of this clone. The CDR3 protein is CASSSTGYETQYF. The DNA of the CDR3 is TGTGCCAGCAGCTCAACAGGGTACGAGACCCAGTACTTC. The chain links TRBV7-9 to TRBJ2-5; D may be TRBD1 (6 bases). CDR1 and CDR2 from the germline V gene are SEHNR and FQNEAQ (reference sequence). Trimming left V 4 bases short and J 5 bases short, with 11 bases between. The length of the CDR3 is 13 residues.

The V gene is TRBV11-3, the J gene TRBJ2-1; 11 nucleotides line up with TRBD1. This CDR3 spans 14 amino acids. The germline V gene encodes CDR1 SGHNT and CDR2 YENEEA. Trimming at V came to 3 bases and at J to 9 bases, leaving 4 bases not matched to a gene. The CDR3 sequence is CASSFDGTGGEQFF. The CDR3 DNA reads TGTGCCAGCAGCTTCGACGGGACAGGGGGTGAGCAGTTCTTC.

J is TRBJ2-1 and V is TRBV6-6; D gene ambiguous. The V and J ends lost 0 bases and 0 bases respectively, with 6 bases between them. This CDR3 contains 15 residues. Germline lookup yields CDR1 MNHNY and CDR2 SVGAGI (reference sequence). CDR3 sequence (DNA): TGTGCCAGCAGTTACTCGGCAAGCTCCTACAATGAGCAGTTCTTC. This gives the protein CASSYSASSYNEQFF.

The chain links TRBV12-3 or TRBV12-4 to TRBJ2-7; no firm D call. Trimming took 4 bases from V and 7 from J, leaving 14 bases between them. The length of the CDR3 is 13 residues. CDR3 protein: CASSYTTRVEQYF. The CDR3 DNA follows: TGTGCCAGCAGTTACACTACCCGGGTAGAGCAGTACTTC.

The CDR3 spells CASSLERVTYNEQFF. The CDR3 DNA follows: TGCGCCAGCAGCTTGGAACGGGTCACCTACAATGAGCAGTTCTTC. The chain joins TRBV4-3 to TRBJ2-1; no firm D call. Per germline, CDR1 LGHNA and CDR2 YSLEER. The CDR3 is 15 residues long. V was shortened by 5 bases and J by 2 bases, with 13 bases between the two germline ends.

The chain uses TRBV10-3 and TRBJ1-2, with unresolved D. Germline V gene lookup returns CDR1 ENHRY and CDR2 SYGVKD. This CDR3 has 13 residues. The V end was cut by 5 bases, the J end by 7 bases, with 14 bases between. The CDR3 here is CAISFREAGGYTF. DNA for the CDR3: TGTGCCATCAGTTTCCGGGAAGCTGGTGGCTACACCTTC.

This chain connects TRBV6-5 to TRBJ2-1; D remains ambiguous. Trimming took off 2 bases at V and 9 bases at J, with 11 bases between the two ends. CDR1 and CDR2 from the germline V gene are MNHEY and SVGAGI. CDR3 length equals 13 residues. CDR3 amino acids: CASSYAASGEQFF. DNA for the CDR3: TGTGCCAGCAGTTACGCGGCATCGGGTGAGCAGTTCTTC.

The V gene is TRBV9, the J gene TRBJ2-7; 10 positions agree with TRBD2. J gave up 0 bases and V 0 bases, and 6 bases lay outside the gene matches. Germline lookup yields CDR1 SGDLS and CDR2 YYNGEE. CDR3 length equals 17 residues. The CDR3 nucleotides read TGTGCCAGCAGCGTAGGCCCTAGCGGGAGCGACTCCTACGAGCAGTACTTC. The encoded protein is CASSVGPSGSDSYEQYF.

The V gene is TRBV18, the J gene TRBJ2-7; TRBD2 aligns across 9 bases. The CDR3 consists of 15 residues. The V gene's germline CDR1 is KGHSH and CDR2 LQKENI. The V segment lost 3 bases and the J segment 3 bases; nucleotides outside the gene matches: 6. The CDR3 DNA reads TGTGCCAGCTCACCCAATCTAGCGGGAAGCTACGAGCAGTACTTC. Translation gives CASSPNLAGSYEQYF. The whole variable domain, filled in from reference TRBV18 and TRBJ2-7, reads NAGVMQNPRHLVRRRGQEARLRCSPMKGHSHVYWYRQLPEEGLKFMVYLQKENIIDESGMPKERFSAEFPKEGPSILRIQQVVRGDSAAYFCASSPNLAGSYEQYFGPGTRLTVT.

The chain carries TRBV19 and TRBJ2-1; 8 bases map to TRBD2. CDR3 length: 13 amino acids. CDR1 and CDR2 (germline): LNHDA, SQIVND (reference sequence). The ends lost 4 bases at V and 4 bases at J; junction bases unmatched: 0. CDR3 residues: CASSSGRYNEQFF. CDR3 bases: TGTGCCAGTAGTAGCGGGAGGTACAATGAGCAGTTCTTC.

The J gene is TRBJ1-5, the V gene TRBV19; 11 nucleotides align to TRBD1. The ends lost 6 bases at V and 0 bases at J; junction bases unmatched: 7. This CDR3 is 17 amino acids long. Germline assignment: CDR1 LNHDA and CDR2 SQIVND (reference sequence). CDR3: CASSPAGTGGSNQPQHF. CDR3 bases: TGTGCCAGTAGCCCTGCCGGGACAGGGGGTAGCAATCAGCCCCAGCATTTT. The full variable domain, in which reference TRBV19 and TRBJ1-5 provide the parts outside the CDR3, is DGGITQSPKYLFRKEGQNVTLSCEQNLNHDAMYWYRQDPGQGLRLIYYSQIVNDFQKGDIAEGYSVSREKKESFPLTVTSAQKNPTAFYLCASSPAGTGGSNQPQHFGDGTRLSIL.

This chain joins TRBV4-2 and TRBJ2-7, with 10 bases aligning to TRBD1. V dropped 0 bases and J dropped 5; count of bases not matched to a gene: 4. The CDR3 consists of 15 residues. Per germline, CDR1 LGHNA and CDR2 YNFKEQ. In DNA, the CDR3 is TGTGCCAGCAGCCAAGAGGGACAGGGGTTCGACGAGCAGTACTTC. Translating gives CASSQEGQGFDEQYF.

The chain links TRBV5-1 to TRBJ2-7; 10 bases agree with TRBD1. CDR3 length: 15 residues. The trim removed 4 bases at V and 2 bases at J, leaving 6 bases unmatched. Germline CDR1 is SGHRS and CDR2 is YFSETQ. The CDR3 protein is CASSLTGGSAYEQYF. CDR3 nucleotides: TGCGCCAGCAGCCTGACAGGGGGCTCCGCCTACGAGCAGTACTTC.

The chain combines TRBV13 with TRBJ1-3; D gene ambiguous. Trimming took off 1 base at V and 4 bases at J, with 5 bases between the two ends. The CDR3 contains 13 residues. Looked up from germline, CDR1 is PRHDT and CDR2 is FYEKMQ (reference sequence). The CDR3 region is CASSLDFGNTIYF. In nucleotides, the CDR3 is TGTGCCAGCAGCTTAGACTTCGGAAACACCATATATTTT.

The rearrangement links TRBV9 to TRBJ2-5; D unresolved. Germline V gives CDR1 SGDLS, CDR2 YYNGEE. With 0 bases removed from V and 2 bases from J, the gap between germline ends came to 8 bases. The CDR3 has 14 residues. Written as DNA, the CDR3 is TGTGCCAGCAGCGTAGGGCCAGATCAAGAGACCCAGTACTTC. As protein: CASSVGPDQETQYF.

The chain uses TRBV11-2 and TRBJ2-1; 13 bases line up with TRBD2. The CDR3 totals 18 residues. V lost 5 bases to trimming and J lost 6 bases; unmatched junction nucleotides: 13. Germline CDR1 reads SGHAT; CDR2 reads FQNNGV. CDR3 DNA sequence: TGTGCCAGCAGCCCGGGGACTAGCGGGATGATAGGGGGCAATGAGCAGTTCTTC. Residues: CASSPGTSGMIGGNEQFF.

This chain joins TRBV15 and TRBJ1-2; D perhaps matches TRBD1 (6 bases). The V end was cut by 3 bases, the J end by 6 bases, with 11 bases between. The CDR3 covers 13 residues. Germline loops: CDR1 LNHNV, CDR2 YYDKDF (reference sequence). Here the CDR3 DNA reads TGTGCCACCAGCAGCCCCCGGACAGATGGCTACACCTTC. This gives the protein CATSSPRTDGYTF.

The chain joins TRBV2 to TRBJ2-1; TRBD2 aligns across 7 bases. Germline V gene sequence: CDR1 SNHLY, CDR2 FYNNEI. The J segment lost 5 bases and the V segment lost 6 bases, leaving 10 bases of the junction unmatched. CDR3 size: 15 residues. CDR3 in amino acids: CASRPGAGDHNEQFF. The CDR3 nucleotides read TGTGCCAGCAGGCCCGGCGCGGGAGACCACAATGAGCAGTTCTTC. The variable domain in full, completed from reference TRBV2 and TRBJ2-1, reads EPEVTQTPSHQVTQMGQEVILRCVPISNHLYFYWYRQILGQKVEFLVSFYNNEISEKSEIFDDQFSVERPDGSNFTLKIRSTKLEDSAMYFCASRPGAGDHNEQFFGPGTRLTVL.

The chain uses TRBV7-8 and TRBJ1-2; D possibly corresponds to TRBD1 (5 bases). The CDR3 is 16 residues long. Trimming cost V 7 bases and J 5 bases, with 23 bases left between them. The germline CDR1 and CDR2 sequences are SGHVS and FQNEAQ. Written as DNA, the CDR3 is TGTGCCAGCACCTCTTCCGACCGGGGGTTTGGATATGGCTACACCTTC. This gives the protein CASTSSDRGFGYGYTF.

The gene calls are TRBV24-1 and TRBJ2-2, with 9 bases that match TRBD1. The CDR3 has 17 amino acids. The germline CDR1 and CDR2 sequences are KGHDR and SFDVKD. After removal of 2 bases from V and 1 base from J, the junction contained 4 bases not matched to a gene. The CDR3 coding sequence is TGTGCCACCAGTGATTACCCGGACAGGGGGAACACCGGGGAGCTGTTTTTT. This gives the protein CATSDYPDRGNTGELFF.

This chain joins TRBV5-8 and TRBJ2-1; tentatively, D is TRBD1 (5 bases). This CDR3 region has 15 residues. The V end lost 5 bases, the J end lost 3 bases, and 15 bases lay between the germline ends. CDR1 is SGHTS, CDR2 YDEGEE, per germline. The CDR3 loop is CASRPNRQHYNEQFF. CDR3 nucleotides: TGTGCCAGCAGACCCAACAGGCAGCACTACAATGAGCAGTTCTTC.

This clone was recorded once. The chain carries TRBV15 and TRBJ2-7, with 8 bases identical to TRBD2. V was pared by 4 bases and J by 3 bases, with 5 bases of the junction left unmatched. The germline CDR1 and CDR2 sequences are LNHNV and YYDKDF (reference sequence). The CDR3 length is 14 residues. Written as DNA, the CDR3 is TGTGCCACCAGCACGCCCGGGACTAGCTACGAGCAGTACTTC. It is translated as CATSTPGTSYEQYF.

This clone showed up just once. This chain connects TRBV3-1 (or the pseudogene TRBV3-2) to TRBJ2-1; TRBD2 aligns across 7 bases. With 4 bases clipped from V and 9 bases from J, the junction kept 15 bases outside the gene matches. The CDR3 is 16 amino acids. Germline-derived CDR1 and CDR2 are LGHDT and YNNKEL (reference sequence). The CDR3 loop is CASSPWDYTRRGEQFF. The CDR3 region has the DNA TGTGCCAGCAGCCCCTGGGACTACACCCGGCGGGGTGAGCAGTTCTTC.

The rearrangement joins TRBV20-1 to TRBJ2-5, with D perhaps TRBD2 (6 bases). The CDR3 is made up of 14 amino acids. The V gene lost 3 bases and the J gene lost 4 bases, with 15 bases spanning the gap. Germline CDR1 reads DFQATT; CDR2 reads SNEGSKA (reference sequence). The CDR3 spells CSASGGRWGETQYF. DNA of the CDR3: TGCAGTGCTAGTGGTGGGAGGTGGGGAGAGACCCAGTACTTC.

The rearrangement joins TRBV19 to TRBJ2-7, with D tentatively TRBD2 (6 bases). There are 15 residues in the CDR3. The germline CDR1 and CDR2 sequences are LNHDA and SQIVND (reference sequence). Trimming took off 5 bases at V and 1 base at J, with 15 bases between the two ends. CDR3 bases: TGTGCCAGTAGTTTAATAGGAGGGGAATCCTACGAGCAGTACTTC. Translation gives CASSLIGGESYEQYF. Combining the CDR3 with reference TRBV19 and TRBJ2-7 gives the whole variable domain DGGITQSPKYLFRKEGQNVTLSCEQNLNHDAMYWYRQDPGQGLRLIYYSQIVNDFQKGDIAEGYSVSREKKESFPLTVTSAQKNPTAFYLCASSLIGGESYEQYFGPGTRLTVT.